This T cell receptor (beta chain) originates from a study of human T cells and chemical hapten exposure. The germline V gene encodes CDR1 LNHDA and CDR2 SQIVND (reference sequence). The CDR3 is made up of 16 amino acids. V was clipped by 10 bases and J by 0 bases, with 19 bases between them. The time point is: pre-sensitization, week 0. This sample's treatment: therapeutic diphenylcyclopropenone sensitization with weekly scalp DPC. One entry per CDR3 protein, called by TCRdb with MiXCR from the RACE reads. Of about 68,000 distinct CDR3 sequences listed, 9.5% to 13% are singletons. This clonotype came up many times. Its antigen is currently unknown. Study-wide points: Counts of expanded TCRs (at PT1) showed a positive correlation with patch test score. As the donors had alopecia, their immune response may differ from healthy people's.

V is TRBV19 and J is TRBJ2-1; weak D call: TRBD1 (5 bases). The clonotype was recovered from a woman in her 50s with alopecia areata. Some clones in this sample may be carry-over from other donors' samples. The sample here was whole blood, taken in connection with sensitization to the hapten diphenylcyclopropenone (DPC). CDR3 in DNA: TGTGCCACGAAGAGGCCAGGGCCTAGCTCCTACAATGAGCAGTTCTTC. Its protein product is CATKRPGPSSYNEQFF.